This TCR beta chain was captured in a study of B cell selection in AIRE deficiency. Conventional CD4 T cells were sorted as CD4+CD127+ cells. Clones were read by immunoSEQ multiplex PCR, and TCRdb kept only the in-frame ones, dropping some. The profile shows under 30,000 clones, 95% to 98% of them singletons. As for this clone: Its antigen is not known.

This CDR3 has 13 residues. Deletions cut 0 bases from V and 7 bases from J, with 8 bases between. Germline V gene data show CDR1 as SGHKS and CDR2 as YYEKEE (reference sequence). Study-wide results and caveats: TCRbeta-only data showed less than 45% of shared healthy Treg sequences in healthy Tconv. Approximately 29% of healthy-shared Treg TCRbeta sequences appeared in patient Tconv cells.

The specimen was conventional CD4+ T cells sorted from PBMCs. The TCR sequence derives from a human donor with AIRE deficiency. V is TRBV5-5 and J is TRBJ2-1; D uncertain. The chain's CDR3 is CASSLGAVNEQFF. DNA of the CDR3: TGTGCCAGCAGCTTGGGGGCGGTGAATGAGCAGTTCTTC.